This TCR beta chain comes out of a study of T cell repertoires in cytomegalovirus infection (dated by TCRdb to the late 2010s). A note on the overall study: The peptide stimulations were aimed at well-studied HLA-B-restricted epitopes as well as recently identified HLA-C-restricted CMV epitopes, whose presentation resists viral immunomodulation. Donor HLA type was relevant to the analysis, because carriage of CMV infection together with the matching HLA type was indicated by public TCR beta signatures.

Study-wide findings and limitations: In both this cohort and an independent roughly 350-donor cohort, the cumulative frequency of public TCR beta family members distinguished carriers of CMV infection plus the relevant HLA type. The ex vivo response was dominated by HLA-C-restricted CMV-specific TCR beta clonotypes, which also provided the single most frequent clonotype in two of eight donors.

From a lookup of the germline V gene, CDR1 and CDR2 are SGHDN and FVKESK. Measured from the cysteine to the phenylalanine, the CDR3 is 20 residues long. Only the CDR3 region is kept as DNA, spanning 60 bases read in frame from base 1. V gives up 0 bases and J gives up 1 base, and the segment between their germline ends measures 24 bases. Instrument on record: Illumina HiSeq 1500. TCRdb itself trimmed the public reads at Q25 with fastp, ran MiXCR and retained productive beta chains. Here each entry gathers all rows of one CDR3 protein and keeps the most common genes and DNA. The sample table contains some 350,000 distinct CDR3 sequences; only one count was recorded for approximately 30% of them. About 13% of the sample comes from the top ten. The treatment or condition label here, explained by the study, means: in vitro stimulation with specific CMV peptide epitopes to enrich CMV-specific T cells. Concerning this clonotype: This receptor's antigen is unknown. Base quality data are lacking; no much larger clone is found one base away.

Here the sequenced sample was cultured PBMCs, taken from culture after CMV antigen stimulation. This clonotype was obtained from a human donor in good health (CMV status not recorded). Some clones in this sample may be carry-over from other donors' samples. The sequence joins TRBV14 to TRBJ1-1, with the D segment identity uncertain. The nucleotide sequence reads as follows: TGTGCCAGCAGCCAAGATCGAGGTGTCTCGGTTAGTATGGGGAACACTGAAGCTTTCTTT. The resulting protein is CASSQDRGVSVSMGNTEAFF.